This TCR beta chain was retrieved from a study of Ad26.COV2.S vaccination and SARS-CoV-2 variants. The wider study: In the study, Ad26.COV2.S was injected intramuscularly once, or twice 56 days apart.

Germline V gene sequence: CDR1 SGHNT, CDR2 YYREEE (reference sequence). The CDR3 has 15 residues. V lost 0 bases, J lost 4 bases, and 2 bases stayed unmatched. The table came from immunoSEQ multiplex PCR; TCRdb's copy has only in-frame clones and leaves some out. The repertoire holds some 480,000 clones, with around nine tenths as singletons. As to treatment: 19 received Ad26.COV2.S at low or high dose, single or two shots; about five received placebo; per-sample allocation not given. Samples were taken on day 63 after the first vaccine or placebo injection. The source was peripheral blood, collected in a trial of Ad26.COV2.S vaccine versus placebo. The receptor was derived from a person between 18 and 59 years old who received the Ad26.COV2.S COVID-19 vaccine or a placebo. The V gene is TRBV5-4, the J gene TRBJ2-7; 12 positions match TRBD2. CDR3 in amino acids: CASSLGLAGDYEQYF. The DNA of the CDR3 is TGTGCCAGCAGCTTGGGACTAGCGGGAGATTACGAGCAGTACTTC.